The text below deals with one T cell receptor beta chain. The data derive from a study of neurological immune-mediated disorders. One entry per CDR3 protein results from TCRdb running MiXCR on the 5' RACE reads. This sample has 25,000 to 35,000 distinct CDR3 sequences, with around a fifth found just once. The CDR3 contains 15 residues. V lost 4 bases and J lost 3, with 13 bases in between. Per germline, CDR1 MNHNY and CDR2 SVGAGI (reference sequence). What was sequenced was PBMCs. This clonotype originated in a woman aged 55-69 years in good health. The rearrangement joins TRBV6-6 to TRBJ1-5; perhaps TRBD1 as D (5 bases). The CDR3 sequence: CASSSVQANNQPQHF. The CDR3 DNA sequence: TGTGCCAGCAGTTCTGTACAGGCCAACAATCAGCCCCAGCATTTT.